The following is a T cell receptor (beta chain) sequence with its context. The authors sequenced unsorted PBMC DNA on ten immunoSEQ deep assay plates. Sequencing used immunoSEQ multiplex PCR; TCRdb keeps in-frame clones, though not all of them. Of some 470,000 clones detected, about 79% appear once; the ten largest clones hold approximately 12%. CDR1 is SEHNR and CDR2 is FQNEAQ in the germline V gene (reference sequence). Between the trimmed V and J ends, which lost 5 bases and 4 bases, there was a span of 11 bases. CDR3 size: 13 residues. This record belongs to a study of shared clonotypes between healthy human individuals.

This TCR came from a woman between 40 and 55 years old in good health. Some clones in this sample may be carry-over from other donors' samples. The chain has TRBV7-9 and TRBJ2-5; D is undetermined. Sequencing used PBMCs. DNA of the CDR3: TGTGCCAGCAGCCTTTACGTAGGAGAGACCCAGTACTTC. This sequence encodes CASSLYVGETQYF.